The 16 T cell receptor beta chains below all came from one sample that was sequenced in a study of OX40 agonist ivuxolimab in advanced cancers. Method: immunoSEQ multiplex PCR; TCRdb's copy keeps in-frame clones and lacks some. The sample lists 65,000 to 95,000 clones, around 87% occurring once. The source was CD4+ or CD8+ T cells sorted from blood, collected in a trial of the OX40 agonist ivuxolimab. Receptor source: an adult with an advanced solid tumor such as melanoma, head and neck, liver or kidney cancer.

The J gene is TRBJ1-1, the V gene TRBV2, with unresolved D. Trimming pared 3 bases from V and 2 bases from J, leaving 4 bases between. The CDR3 spans 12 residues. Germline CDR1 SNHLY, CDR2 FYNNEI. DNA for the CDR3: TGTGCCAGCAGTGACAAAAACACTGAAGCTTTCTTT. It specifies CASSDKNTEAFF.

The chain joins TRBV30 to TRBJ1-3; TRBD1 might be the D (5 bases). Deletions cut 3 bases from V and 4 bases from J, with 16 bases between. The CDR3 is 15 amino acids. CDR1 GTSNPN and CDR2 SVGIG come from the germline V gene (reference sequence). CDR3: CAWRPIGRGGNTIYF. For the CDR3, the DNA is TGTGCCTGGAGGCCAATTGGACGGGGGGGAAACACCATATATTTT. Complete variable domain (other parts from reference TRBV30 and TRBJ1-3): SQTIHQWPATLVQPVGSPLSLECTVEGTSNPNLYWYRQAAGRGLQLLFYSVGIGQISSEVPQNLSASRPQDRQFILSSKKLLLSDSGFYLCAWRPIGRGGNTIYFGEGSWLTVV.

CDR3 sequence (DNA): TGTGCCAGCCGCTTCGCAGGAGGCTATAGCAATCAGCCCCAGCATTTT. Amino acid sequence: CASRFAGGYSNQPQHF. V gene TRBV18 combines with J gene TRBJ1-5; unclear D gene. Germline V gives CDR1 KGHSH, CDR2 LQKENI. The length of the CDR3 is 16 residues. Trimming pared 8 bases from V and 0 bases from J, leaving 17 bases between. Combining the CDR3 with reference TRBV18 and TRBJ1-5 gives the whole variable domain NAGVMQNPRHLVRRRGQEARLRCSPMKGHSHVYWYRQLPEEGLKFMVYLQKENIIDESGMPKERFSAEFPKEGPSILRIQQVVRGDSAAYFCASRFAGGYSNQPQHFGDGTRLSIL.

The chain uses TRBV7-6 and TRBJ1-6, with D perhaps TRBD1 (5 bases). This CDR3 has 17 residues. Germline V gene data show CDR1 as SGHVS and CDR2 as FNYEAQ. The germline V and J ends were trimmed by 0 bases and 6 bases, with 15 bases remaining between them. In nucleotides, the CDR3 is TGTGCCAGCAGCTTAGCGAGCGTGGGGACGAGTAATTCACCCCTCCACTTT. Its translation: CASSLASVGTSNSPLHF. The variable domain in full, with the rest retrieved from reference TRBV7-6 and TRBJ1-6, is GAGVSQSPRYKVTKRGQDVALRCDPISGHVSLYWYRQALGQGPEFLTYFNYEAQQDKSGLPNDRFSAERPEGSISTLTIQRTEQRDSAMYRCASSLASVGTSNSPLHFGNGTRLTVT.

This sequence joins TRBV7-2 and TRBJ2-7; D remains unclear. The germline V gene has CDR1 SGHTA and CDR2 FQGNSA. This CDR3 contains 13 residues. Trimming stripped 5 bases from V and 7 bases from J, with 15 bases between. The chain's CDR3 is CASSPYALGEQYF. The CDR3 DNA follows: TGTGCCAGCAGCCCCTACGCTTTGGGGGAGCAGTACTTC.

The chain combines TRBV7-2 with TRBJ2-7; D unclear. There are 13 residues in the CDR3. The germline V and J ends were trimmed by 5 bases and 5 bases, with 13 bases remaining between them. Germline V lookup: CDR1 SGHTA, CDR2 FQGNSA. CDR3 region: CASSGFGRHEQYF. The CDR3 DNA reads TGTGCCAGCAGCGGCTTCGGACGCCACGAGCAGTACTTC.

This clone was counted between two and nine times. The chain carries TRBV2 and TRBJ1-4; 9 nucleotides line up with TRBD1. The CDR3 length is 16 residues. V shed 10 bases, J shed 3 bases, and the junction held 12 bases outside the gene matches. Germline values: CDR1 SNHLY, CDR2 FYNNEI. DNA of the CDR3: TGTGCCACCGGGACAGGGAGGGGTGGGCCTAATGAAAAACTGTTTTTT. It is translated as CATGTGRGGPNEKLFF.

The chain employs TRBV9 and TRBJ2-3; D possibly corresponds to TRBD1 (5 bases). The CDR3 is 16 amino acids. V gave up 3 bases and J gave up 3 bases, with 17 bases separating them. Germline V CDR1 and CDR2: SGDLS, YYNGEE. CDR3 sequence reads: CASSEGISLGTDTQYF. The CDR3 DNA sequence: TGTGCCAGCAGCGAGGGGATTTCCCTGGGAACAGATACGCAGTATTTT.

On this clone itself: An end of the junction does not agree with germline; a read error may underlie this. V and J are TRBV28 and TRBJ2-3; possibly TRBD2 for D (6 bases). Germline CDR1 is MDHEN and CDR2 is SYDVKM. This CDR3 region has 15 residues. The CDR3 DNA follows: TGTGCCAGCAGTTTTCCCTCGGGTCCCGTTGCACTAGCAATGTTT. This codes for CASSFPSGPVALAMF.

The chain employs TRBV15 and TRBJ1-6, with no clear D. The ends were cut back, 1 base at V and 7 bases at J, with 14 bases in the middle. The CDR3 runs to 16 residues. Germline V gives CDR1 LNHNV, CDR2 YYDKDF (reference sequence). CDR3 coding DNA: TGTGCCACCAGCAGAGTACGGGAGATTGGGAATTCACCCCTCCACTTT. Its protein is CATSRVREIGNSPLHF. The complete variable domain, with remaining parts taken from reference TRBV15 and TRBJ1-6, reads DAMVIQNPRYQVTQFGKPVTLSCSQTLNHNVMYWYQQKSSQAPKLLFHYYDKDFNNEADTPDNFQSRRPNTSFCFLDIRSPGLGDTAMYLCATSRVREIGNSPLHFGNGTRLTVT.

This chain joins TRBV9 and TRBJ1-6; D gene unclear. V lost 3 bases and J 1 base, leaving 8 bases between the germline ends. The CDR3 length is 15 residues. Germline lookup yields CDR1 SGDLS and CDR2 YYNGEE. The CDR3 spells CASSASASYNSPLHF. The CDR3 bases are TGTGCCAGCAGCGCCTCAGCGTCCTATAATTCACCCCTCCACTTT.

This chain connects TRBV6-5 to TRBJ1-1, with 12 bases fitting TRBD1. CDR1 and CDR2 (germline): MNHEY, SVGAGI. The CDR3 has 15 residues. The V segment lost 5 bases and the J segment 13 bases; nucleotides outside the gene matches: 14. The CDR3 DNA follows: TGTGCCAGCAGTCACCCACAGGGACAGGGGGCAGAAAATTTCTTT. It yields the protein CASSHPQGQGAENFF.

This chain uses TRBV28 with TRBJ1-4; TRBD1 might be the D (6 bases). The germline CDR1 and CDR2 sequences are MDHEN and SYDVKM. The length of the CDR3 is 15 residues. Deletions cut 6 bases from V and 3 bases from J, with 14 bases between. CDR3 nucleotides: TGTGCCAGCAGCCCTCTAGGGGGTTCTAATGAAAAACTGTTTTTT. Encoded protein: CASSPLGGSNEKLFF.

V usage is TRBV27 and J usage is TRBJ1-5, with D tentatively TRBD1 (6 bases). The CDR3 covers 15 residues. Germline V CDR1 and CDR2: MNHEY, SMNVEV (reference sequence). Trimming stripped 6 bases from V and 7 bases from J, with 19 bases between. CDR3 loop: CASRRMGGHGQPQHF. The CDR3 nucleotides are TGTGCCAGCAGGCGAATGGGGGGGCACGGACAGCCCCAGCATTTT.

This clone was recorded once. In DNA form, the CDR3 reads TGTGCCAGCAGCTTATCCCGGCCTGGGGCCAACGTCCTGACTTTC. Translation gives CASSLSRPGANVLTF. This chain links TRBV7-3 with TRBJ2-6; D is unclear. Germline lookup yields CDR1 SGHTA and CDR2 FQGTGA. This CDR3 is built from 15 residues. V gave up 2 bases and J gave up 2 bases, with 7 bases separating them.

This chain links TRBV7-6 with TRBJ2-3; 11 positions match TRBD1. The V gene end was trimmed by 5 bases and the J gene end by 3 bases; junction bases not matched to a gene: 4. This CDR3 spans 15 amino acids. The germline gives CDR1 SGHVS, CDR2 FNYEAQ. Written as DNA, the CDR3 is TGTGCCAGCAGCCCAGGACAGGGGGCTACAGATACGCAGTATTTT. Its translation is CASSPGQGATDTQYF.